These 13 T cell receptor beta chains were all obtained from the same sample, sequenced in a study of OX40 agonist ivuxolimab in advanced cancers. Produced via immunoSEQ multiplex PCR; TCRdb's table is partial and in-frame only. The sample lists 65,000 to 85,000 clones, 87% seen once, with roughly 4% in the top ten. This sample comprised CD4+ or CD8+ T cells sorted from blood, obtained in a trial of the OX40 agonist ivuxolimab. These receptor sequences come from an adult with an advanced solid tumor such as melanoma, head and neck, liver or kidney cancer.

CDR3 in amino acids: CASSPLSVQFANTGELFF. Written as DNA, the CDR3 is TGTGCCAGCTCACCTCTAAGCGTACAGTTCGCGAACACCGGGGAGCTGTTTTTT. This rearrangement joins TRBV18 to TRBJ2-2; D remains ambiguous. The CDR3 covers 18 residues. V was shortened by 3 bases and J by 0 bases, with 17 bases between the two germline ends. Germline V lookup: CDR1 KGHSH, CDR2 LQKENI.

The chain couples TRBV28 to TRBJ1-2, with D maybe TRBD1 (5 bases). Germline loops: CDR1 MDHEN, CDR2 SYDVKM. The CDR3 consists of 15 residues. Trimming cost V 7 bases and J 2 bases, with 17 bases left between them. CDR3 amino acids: CASTLDGGGNYGYTF. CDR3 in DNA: TGTGCCAGCACCCTTGACGGGGGGGGGAACTATGGCTACACCTTC.

The CDR3 DNA follows: TGTGCCAGCAGCCTAGGGGGGGGCAGGTTCACAGATACGCAGTATTTT. It is translated as CASSLGGGRFTDTQYF. The chain carries TRBV28 and TRBJ2-3, with D perhaps matching TRBD2 (7 bases). The V end lost 6 bases, the J end lost 2 bases, and 18 bases lay between the germline ends. This CDR3 has 16 residues. Germline CDR1 reads MDHEN; CDR2 reads SYDVKM. The entire variable domain, with the rest obtained from reference TRBV28 and TRBJ2-3, is as follows: DVKVTQSSRYLVKRTGEKVFLECVQDMDHENMFWYRQDPGLGLRLIYFSYDVKMKEKGDIPEGYSVSREKKERFSLILESASTNQTSMYLCASSLGGGRFTDTQYFGPGTRLTVL.

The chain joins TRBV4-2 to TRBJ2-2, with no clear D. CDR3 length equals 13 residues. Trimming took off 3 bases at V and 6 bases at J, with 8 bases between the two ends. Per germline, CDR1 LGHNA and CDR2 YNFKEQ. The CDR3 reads CASSQQKAGELFF. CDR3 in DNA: TGTGCCAGCAGCCAGCAGAAGGCCGGGGAGCTGTTTTTT.

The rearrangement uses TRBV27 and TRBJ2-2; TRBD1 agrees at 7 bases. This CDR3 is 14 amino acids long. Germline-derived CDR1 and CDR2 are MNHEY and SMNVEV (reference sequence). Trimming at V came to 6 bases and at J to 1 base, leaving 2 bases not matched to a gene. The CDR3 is CASRRTGNTGELFF. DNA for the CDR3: TGTGCCAGCAGGAGGACAGGGAACACCGGGGAGCTGTTTTTT.

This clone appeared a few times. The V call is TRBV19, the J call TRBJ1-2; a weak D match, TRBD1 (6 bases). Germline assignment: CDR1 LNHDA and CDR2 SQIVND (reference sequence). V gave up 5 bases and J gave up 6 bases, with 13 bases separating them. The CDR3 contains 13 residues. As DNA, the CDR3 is TGTGCCAGTAGTGTACAGGGAATCGATGGCTACACCTTC. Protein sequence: CASSVQGIDGYTF. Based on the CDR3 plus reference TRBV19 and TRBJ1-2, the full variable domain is DGGITQSPKYLFRKEGQNVTLSCEQNLNHDAMYWYRQDPGQGLRLIYYSQIVNDFQKGDIAEGYSVSREKKESFPLTVTSAQKNPTAFYLCASSVQGIDGYTFGSGTRLTVV.

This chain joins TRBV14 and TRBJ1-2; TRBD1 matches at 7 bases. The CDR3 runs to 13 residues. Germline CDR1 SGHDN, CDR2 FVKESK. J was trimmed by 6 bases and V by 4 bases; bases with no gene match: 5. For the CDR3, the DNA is TGTGCCAGCAGCCCCCGGACAGGAGATGGCTACACCTTC. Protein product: CASSPRTGDGYTF. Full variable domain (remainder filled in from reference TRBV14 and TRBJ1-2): EAGVTQFPSHSVIEKGQTVTLRCDPISGHDNLYWYRRVMGKEIKFLLHFVKESKQDESGMPNNRFLAERTGGTYSTLKVQPAELEDSGVYFCASSPRTGDGYTFGSGTRLTVV.

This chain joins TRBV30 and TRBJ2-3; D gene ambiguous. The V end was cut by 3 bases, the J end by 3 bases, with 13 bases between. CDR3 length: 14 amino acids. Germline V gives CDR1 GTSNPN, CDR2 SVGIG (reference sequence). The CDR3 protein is CAWRDHVGTDTQYF. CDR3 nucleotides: TGTGCCTGGAGGGACCACGTGGGAACAGATACGCAGTATTTT.

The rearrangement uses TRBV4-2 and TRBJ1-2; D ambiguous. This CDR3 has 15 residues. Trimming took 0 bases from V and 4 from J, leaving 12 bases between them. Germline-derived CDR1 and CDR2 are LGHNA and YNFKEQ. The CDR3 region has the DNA TGTGCCAGCAGCCAAGATCCCGGGGTGAGCTATGGCTACACCTTC. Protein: CASSQDPGVSYGYTF.

The CDR3 here is CASSMSDRGERGYTF. The CDR3, as DNA: TGTGCCAGTAGTATGTCCGACAGGGGCGAAAGGGGCTACACCTTC. The chain uses TRBV19 and TRBJ1-2, with 8 bases aligning to TRBD1. V trimming: 3 bases; J trimming: 8 bases; junction bases outside the gene matches: 11. Germline lookup yields CDR1 LNHDA and CDR2 SQIVND (reference sequence). This CDR3 comprises 15 residues.

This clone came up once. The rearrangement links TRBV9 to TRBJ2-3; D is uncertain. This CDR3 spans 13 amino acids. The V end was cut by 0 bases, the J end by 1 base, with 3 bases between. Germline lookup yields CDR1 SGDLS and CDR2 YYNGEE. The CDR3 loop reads CASSVGGTDTQYF. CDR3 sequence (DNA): TGTGCCAGCAGCGTAGGAGGCACAGATACGCAGTATTTT.

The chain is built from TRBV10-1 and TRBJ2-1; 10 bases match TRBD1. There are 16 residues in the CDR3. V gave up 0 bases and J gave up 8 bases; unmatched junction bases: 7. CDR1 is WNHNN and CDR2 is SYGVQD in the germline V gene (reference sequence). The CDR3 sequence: CASSESGQGRPYEQFF. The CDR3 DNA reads TGCGCCAGCAGTGAGTCGGGACAGGGGCGACCGTATGAGCAGTTCTTC.

The CDR3 DNA is TGCAGCGTGGGGGAGGGGTCCGGGTCACCCCTCCACTTT. It encodes CSVGEGSGSPLHF. The J gene is TRBJ1-6, the V gene TRBV29-1; possibly TRBD1 for D (5 bases). The CDR3 is made up of 13 amino acids. V was clipped by 6 bases and J by 10 bases, with 16 bases between them. Germline V lookup: CDR1 SQVTM, CDR2 ANQGSEA.